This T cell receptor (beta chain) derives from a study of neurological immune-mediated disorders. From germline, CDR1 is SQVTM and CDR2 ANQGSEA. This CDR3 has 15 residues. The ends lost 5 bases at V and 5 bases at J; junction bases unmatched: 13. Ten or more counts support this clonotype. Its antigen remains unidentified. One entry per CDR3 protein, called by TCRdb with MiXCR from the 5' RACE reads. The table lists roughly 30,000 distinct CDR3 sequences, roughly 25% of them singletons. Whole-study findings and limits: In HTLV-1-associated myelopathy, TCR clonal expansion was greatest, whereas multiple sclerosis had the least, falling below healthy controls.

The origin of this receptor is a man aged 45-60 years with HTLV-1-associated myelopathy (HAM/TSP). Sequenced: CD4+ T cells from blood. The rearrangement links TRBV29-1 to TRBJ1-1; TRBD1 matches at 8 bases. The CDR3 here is CSVIGQGGLGTEAFF. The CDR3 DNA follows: TGCAGCGTTATAGGACAGGGCGGTTTGGGGACTGAAGCTTTCTTT.